Listed below are T cell receptor beta chains from one sample, sequenced in a study of cytomegalovirus exposure and HLA in healthy donors. Measured with immunoSEQ multiplex PCR; TCRdb has only the in-frame clones, and not every one. The sample holds 50,000 to 60,000 clones. The sample consisted of PBMCs. These TCRs come from a woman aged 45-60 years in good health and CMV-seropositive. The CDR3 runs from the conserved cysteine through the conserved F or W. Each record gives: V gene, D gene, J gene, CDR3 DNA, CDR3 protein. A D gene is named only where the DNA matches it firmly.

TRBV27	.	TRBJ1-2	TGTGCCAGCAGTTTCAAGGCAGGGCTTTCAGTCGGCTACACCTTC	CASSFKAGLSVGYTF
TRBV5-1	.	TRBJ2-1	TGCGCCAGCAGCGGAGGGACCTCGTCCAGGCAGCAGTTCTTC	CASSGGTSSRQQFF
TRBV27	.	TRBJ2-7	TGTGCCAGCAGTCGTATTGGTAGTCGCAAGTACGAGCAGTACTTC	CASSRIGSRKYEQYF
TRBV5-1	.	TRBJ1-1	TGCGCCAGCAGCCTGTCCCCGAACACTGAAGCTTTCTTT	CASSLSPNTEAFF
TRBV5-6	.	TRBJ2-7	TGTGCCAGCAGCGAAAATCCAGGATGGGCTTACGAGCAGTACTTC	CASSENPGWAYEQYF
TRBV7-2	.	TRBJ2-3	TGTGCCAGCAGCTCCGGACTAAATACGCAGTATTTT	CASSSGLNTQYF
TRBV5-1	.	TRBJ2-5	TGCGCCAGCAGCCCCAGCGTCGAGACCCAGTACTTC	CASSPSVETQYF
TRBV18	.	TRBJ2-7	TGTGCCAGCTCCCGAACTCCAACAGTCACCCCCTACGAGCAGTACTTC	CASSRTPTVTPYEQYF
TRBV5-4	TRBD1	TRBJ2-2	TGTGCCAGCGAAGACAGGGGGCGGACCGGGGAGCTGTTTTTT	CASEDRGRTGELFF
TRBV5-1	.	TRBJ2-1	TGCGCCAGCAGCTTGGAAGCCGGCTCCTACAATGAGCAGTTCTTC	CASSLEAGSYNEQFF
TRBV28	TRBD2	TRBJ2-1	TGTGCCAGCAGTCCGCAGGGACTAGTGGTTGTCCACAATGAGCAGTTCTTC	CASSPQGLVVVHNEQFF
TRBV28	TRBD1	TRBJ2-1	TGTGCCAGCAGTCCAGACAGGGGATTTCGTCAGCAGTTCTTC	CASSPDRGFRQQFF
TRBV7-8	.	TRBJ1-1	TGTGCCAGCAGCTCTGTATCTCTGAACACTGAAGCTTTCTTT	CASSSVSLNTEAFF
TRBV6-5	TRBD1	TRBJ2-7	TGTGCCAGCAGTTACCAGACAGGGGGCTACGAGCAGTACTTC	CASSYQTGGYEQYF
TRBV5-1	.	TRBJ1-4	TGCGCCAGCAGCTTCGGGGCAACTAATGAAAAACTGTTTTTT	CASSFGATNEKLFF
TRBV6-1	TRBD1	TRBJ2-1	TGTGCCAGCAGGACACAGGGGAATGGCTACAATGAGCAGTTCTTC	CASRTQGNGYNEQFF
TRBV4-1	.	TRBJ2-5	TGCGCCAGCAGCCAAGAAGTAGCAGCGGTTGGGGAGACCCAGTACTTC	CASSQEVAAVGETQYF
TRBV19	.	TRBJ1-4	TGTGGGCAGGGGACGGATACTAATGAAAAACTGTTTTTT	CGQGTDTNEKLFF
TRBV7-9	.	TRBJ1-4	TGTGCCAGCAGTCCATTTGCAACTAATGAAAAACTGTTTTTT	CASSPFATNEKLFF
TRBV4-3	TRBD1	TRBJ2-7	TGCGCCAGCAGCCAGGACACACTCTCGGGACAGGCCTTCGGGGGCTCCTACGAGCAGTACTTC	CASSQDTLSGQAFGGSYEQYF
TRBV27	TRBD1	TRBJ1-4	TGTGCCAGCAGTACACAGGGGGCAGATGAAAAACTGTTTTTT	CASSTQGADEKLFF
TRBV7-9	TRBD1	TRBJ1-1	TGTGCCAGCAGCGGACAGGGGGCAGGGGCTTTCTTT	CASSGQGAGAFF
TRBV19	TRBD1	TRBJ2-7	TGTGCCAGTAGTCCGGGGGACAGGCTCTACGAGCAGTACTTC	CASSPGDRLYEQYF
TRBV11-3	TRBD2	TRBJ2-1	TGTGCCAGCAGCTTAGCTCCCGGGACTAGCGGGAGAGAGCAGTTCTTC	CASSLAPGTSGREQFF
TRBV4-3	.	TRBJ2-7	TGCGCCAGCAGCCAAGATTTCGGAGGGGACTTGGACGAGCAGTACTTC	CASSQDFGGDLDEQYF
TRBV28	.	TRBJ2-7	TGTGCCAGCAGTTTAATATACGAGCAGTACTTC	CASSLIYEQYF
TRBV4-1	TRBD2	TRBJ2-4	TGCGCCAGCAGCCAAGAAGGACTAGCGGGAGGGCCTAACATTCAGTACTTC	CASSQEGLAGGPNIQYF
TRBV7-6	TRBD2	TRBJ2-1	TGTGCCAGCAGCAGTCAGCGGGAAATCGGCAATGAGCAGTTCTTC	CASSSQREIGNEQFF
TRBV28	TRBD1	TRBJ1-5	TGTGCCAGCAGGGGACAGGTCAATCAGCCCCAGCATTTT	CASRGQVNQPQHF
TRBV10-3	.	TRBJ2-3	TGTGCCATCAGTGAGCAGCGGAGAGGAGGCACAGATACGCAGTATTTT	CAISEQRRGGTDTQYF
TRBV29-1	TRBD1	TRBJ1-6	TGCAGCGTTCGTGGGACAGGGGATTCACCCCTCCACTTT	CSVRGTGDSPLHF